The source of this TCR beta chain is a study of CD8+ T cells in alopecia areata. Across the study: Among treated patients, oral tofacitinib was administered at 5 to 10 mg twice daily.

Concerning this clone itself: Its antigen is not identified.

Investigators isolated RNA and reverse transcribed it into cDNA to act as the sequencing template. Assay: immunoSEQ multiplex PCR; the TCRdb copy retains only in-frame clones and omits some. The sample has about 140,000 clones; about 86% are singletons. J was trimmed by 11 bases and V by 6 bases; bases with no gene match: 13. The germline gives CDR1 MNHEY, CDR2 SMNVEV (reference sequence). CDR3 length: 15 residues. Broader study findings: Clonality exceeded that of normal scalp in lesional scalp, most notably in alopecia totalis/universalis.

Treatment of the sample: oral pan-JAK inhibitor, 5-10 mg twice daily. The clonotype comes from a human donor with alopecia areata. The rearrangement uses TRBV27 and TRBJ2-7, with 13 bases aligning to TRBD2. The sample consisted of CD8+ T cells sorted from blood, taken at week 4, from a patient treated with tofacitinib. CDR3 in DNA: TGTGCCAGCAGCCAACCCGGGACTAGCGGGACCGGGGAGTACTTC. Residues: CASSQPGTSGTGEYF.